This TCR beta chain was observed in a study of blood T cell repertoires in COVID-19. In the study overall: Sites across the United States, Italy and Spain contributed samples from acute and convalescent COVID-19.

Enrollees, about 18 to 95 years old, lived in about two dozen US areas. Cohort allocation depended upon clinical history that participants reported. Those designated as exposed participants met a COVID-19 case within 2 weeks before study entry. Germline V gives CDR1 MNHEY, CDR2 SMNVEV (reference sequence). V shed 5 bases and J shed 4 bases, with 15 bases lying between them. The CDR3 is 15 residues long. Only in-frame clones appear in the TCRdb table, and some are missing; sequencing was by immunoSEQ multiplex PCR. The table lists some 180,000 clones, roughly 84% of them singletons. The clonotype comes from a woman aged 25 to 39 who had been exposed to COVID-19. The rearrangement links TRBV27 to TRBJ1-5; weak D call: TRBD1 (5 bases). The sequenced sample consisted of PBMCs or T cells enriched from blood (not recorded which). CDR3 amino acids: CASSPSGLRNQPQHF. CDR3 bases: TGTGCCAGCAGTCCCTCGGGACTTCGTAATCAGCCCCAGCATTTT.